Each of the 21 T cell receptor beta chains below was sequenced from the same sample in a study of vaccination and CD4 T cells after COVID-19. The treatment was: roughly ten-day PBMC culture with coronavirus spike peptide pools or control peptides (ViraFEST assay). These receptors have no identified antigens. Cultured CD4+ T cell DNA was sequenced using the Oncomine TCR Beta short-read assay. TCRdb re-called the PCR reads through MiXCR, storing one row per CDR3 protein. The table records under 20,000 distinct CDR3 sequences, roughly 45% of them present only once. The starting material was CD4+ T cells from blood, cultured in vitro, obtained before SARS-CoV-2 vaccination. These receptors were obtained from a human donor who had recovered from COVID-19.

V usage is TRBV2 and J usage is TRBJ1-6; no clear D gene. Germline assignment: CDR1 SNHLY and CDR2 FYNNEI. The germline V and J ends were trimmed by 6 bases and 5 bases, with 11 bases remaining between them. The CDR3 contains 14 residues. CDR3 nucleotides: TGTGCCAGCAGAACGGCAGGCGATAATTCACCCCTCCACTTT. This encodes CASRTAGDNSPLHF.

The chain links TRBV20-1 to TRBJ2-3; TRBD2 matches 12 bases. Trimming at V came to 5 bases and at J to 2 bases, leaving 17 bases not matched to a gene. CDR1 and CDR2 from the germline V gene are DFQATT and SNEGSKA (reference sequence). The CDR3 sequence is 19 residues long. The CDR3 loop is CSAGIPLAGGGSYTDTQYF. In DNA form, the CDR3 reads TGCAGTGCTGGTATCCCGCTAGCGGGAGGGGGAAGTTACACAGATACGCAGTATTTT.

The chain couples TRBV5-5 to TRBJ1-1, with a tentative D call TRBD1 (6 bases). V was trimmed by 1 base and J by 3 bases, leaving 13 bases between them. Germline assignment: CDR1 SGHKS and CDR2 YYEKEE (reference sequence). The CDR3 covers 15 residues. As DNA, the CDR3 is TGTGCCAGCAGCTTGTTAGGGGGGCATGACACTGAAGCTTTCTTT. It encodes CASSLLGGHDTEAFF.

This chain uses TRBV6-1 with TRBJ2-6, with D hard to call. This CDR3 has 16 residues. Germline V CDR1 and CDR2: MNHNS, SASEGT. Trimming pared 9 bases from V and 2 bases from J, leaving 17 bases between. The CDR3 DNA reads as TGTGCCAGGGGGTGTCGAAGCGTAGCTGGGGCCAACGTCCTGACTTTC. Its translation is CARGCRSVAGANVLTF.

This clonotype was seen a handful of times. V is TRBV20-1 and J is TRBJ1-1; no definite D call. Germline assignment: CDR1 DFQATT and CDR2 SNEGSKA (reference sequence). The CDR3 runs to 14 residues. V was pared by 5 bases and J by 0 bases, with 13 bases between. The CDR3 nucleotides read TGCAGTGCTGGGCCCCGGACGGTGAACACTGAAGCTTTCTTT. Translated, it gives CSAGPRTVNTEAFF.

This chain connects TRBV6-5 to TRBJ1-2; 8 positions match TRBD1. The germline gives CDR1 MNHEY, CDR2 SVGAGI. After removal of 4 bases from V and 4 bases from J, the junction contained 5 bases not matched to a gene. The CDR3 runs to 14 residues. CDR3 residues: CASSLTGASYGYTF. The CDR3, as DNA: TGTGCCAGCAGTTTGACAGGGGCGAGCTATGGCTACACCTTC.

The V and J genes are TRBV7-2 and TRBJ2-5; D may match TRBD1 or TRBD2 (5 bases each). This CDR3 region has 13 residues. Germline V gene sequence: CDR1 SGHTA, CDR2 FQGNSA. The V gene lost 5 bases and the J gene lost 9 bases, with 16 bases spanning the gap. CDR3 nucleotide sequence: TGTGCCAGCAGCCTAGGGGACCGCCGCGCCCAGTACTTC. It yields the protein CASSLGDRRAQYF.

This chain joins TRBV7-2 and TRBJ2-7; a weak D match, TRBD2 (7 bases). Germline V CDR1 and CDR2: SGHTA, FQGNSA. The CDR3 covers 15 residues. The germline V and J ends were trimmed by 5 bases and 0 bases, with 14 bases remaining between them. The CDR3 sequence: CASSHNGGLSYEQYF. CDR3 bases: TGTGCCAGCAGCCATAACGGGGGGCTCTCCTACGAGCAGTACTTC.

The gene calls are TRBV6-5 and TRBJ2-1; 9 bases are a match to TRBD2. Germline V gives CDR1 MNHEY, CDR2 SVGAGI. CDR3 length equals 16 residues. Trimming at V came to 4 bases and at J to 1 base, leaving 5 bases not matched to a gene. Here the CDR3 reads CASSLPSGTSYNEQFF. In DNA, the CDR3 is TGTGCCAGCAGTTTACCTAGCGGGACGTCCTACAATGAGCAGTTCTTC.

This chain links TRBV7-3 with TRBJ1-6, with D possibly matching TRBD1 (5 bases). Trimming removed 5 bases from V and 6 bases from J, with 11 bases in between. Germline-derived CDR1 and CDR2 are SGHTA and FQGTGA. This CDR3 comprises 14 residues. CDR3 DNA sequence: TGTGCCAGCAGCCCGGGACCGACTAATTCACCCCTCCACTTT. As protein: CASSPGPTNSPLHF.

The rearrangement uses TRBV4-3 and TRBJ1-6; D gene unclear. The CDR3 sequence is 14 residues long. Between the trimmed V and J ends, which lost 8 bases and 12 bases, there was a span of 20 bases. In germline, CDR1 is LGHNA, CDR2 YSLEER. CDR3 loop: CASSPTTSQGPLHF. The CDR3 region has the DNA TGCGCCAGCTCCCCGACGACTTCCCAAGGACCCCTCCACTTT.

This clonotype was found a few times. CDR3 sequence (DNA): TGTGCCAGCATCCGATCCCAAAAAGGGGGAACTGAAGCTTTCTTT. It encodes CASIRSQKGGTEAFF. The chain is built from TRBV7-9 and TRBJ1-1, with D possibly matching TRBD1 (6 bases). Germline V gene sequence: CDR1 SEHNR, CDR2 FQNEAQ (reference sequence). The CDR3 consists of 15 residues. The V and J ends lost 7 bases and 5 bases respectively, with 20 bases between them.

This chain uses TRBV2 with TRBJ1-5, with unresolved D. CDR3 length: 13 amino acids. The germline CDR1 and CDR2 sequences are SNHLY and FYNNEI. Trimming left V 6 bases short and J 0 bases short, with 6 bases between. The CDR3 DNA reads TGTGCCAGCAGGTTAGATAGCAATCAGCCCCAGCATTTT. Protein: CASRLDSNQPQHF.

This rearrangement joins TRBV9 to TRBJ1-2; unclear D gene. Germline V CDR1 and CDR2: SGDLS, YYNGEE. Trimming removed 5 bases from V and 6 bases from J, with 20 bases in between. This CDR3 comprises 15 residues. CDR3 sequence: CASSYGVGRRNGYTF. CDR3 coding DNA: TGTGCCAGCAGTTATGGGGTCGGACGGAGAAATGGCTACACCTTC. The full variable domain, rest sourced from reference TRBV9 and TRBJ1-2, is DSGVTQTPKHLITATGQRVTLRCSPRSGDLSVYWYQQSLDQGLQFLIQYYNGEERAKGNILERFSAQQFPDLHSELNLSSLELGDSALYFCASSYGVGRRNGYTFGSGTRLTVV.

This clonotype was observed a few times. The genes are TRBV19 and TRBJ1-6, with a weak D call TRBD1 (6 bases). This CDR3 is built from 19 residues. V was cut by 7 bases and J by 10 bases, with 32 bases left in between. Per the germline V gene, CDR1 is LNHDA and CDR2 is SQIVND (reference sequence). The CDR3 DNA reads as TGTGCCAGTAAAGGGGTAGTCGGACGCCGGGACACCCGTGCATCACCCCTCCACTTT. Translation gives CASKGVVGRRDTRASPLHF.

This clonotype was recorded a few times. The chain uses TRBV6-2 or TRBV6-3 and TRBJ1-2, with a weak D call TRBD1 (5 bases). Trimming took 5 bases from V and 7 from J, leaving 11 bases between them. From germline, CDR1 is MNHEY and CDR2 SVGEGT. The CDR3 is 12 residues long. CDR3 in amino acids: CASSPGGVGYTF. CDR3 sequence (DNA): TGTGCCAGCAGTCCGGGGGGAGTTGGCTACACCTTC.

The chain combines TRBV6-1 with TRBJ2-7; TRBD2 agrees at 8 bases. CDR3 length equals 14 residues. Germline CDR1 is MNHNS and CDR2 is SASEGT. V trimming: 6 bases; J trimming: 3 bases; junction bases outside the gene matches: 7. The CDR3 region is CASSEGLAGYEQYF. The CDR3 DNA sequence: TGTGCCAGCAGCGAGGGGCTAGCGGGCTACGAGCAGTACTTC.

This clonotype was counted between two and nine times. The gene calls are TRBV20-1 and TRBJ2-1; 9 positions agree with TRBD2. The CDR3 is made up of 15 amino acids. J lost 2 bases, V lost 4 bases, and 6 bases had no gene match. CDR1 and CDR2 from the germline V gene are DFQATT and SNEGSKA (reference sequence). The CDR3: CSAKKRGVPYNEQFF. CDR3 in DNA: TGCAGTGCTAAGAAGCGGGGGGTTCCCTACAATGAGCAGTTCTTC.

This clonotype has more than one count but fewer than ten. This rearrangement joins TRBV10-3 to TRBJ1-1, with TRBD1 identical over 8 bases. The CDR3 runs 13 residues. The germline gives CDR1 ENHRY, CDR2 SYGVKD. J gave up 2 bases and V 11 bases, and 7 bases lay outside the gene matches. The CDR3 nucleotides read TGTGCCGCCCTGACAGGGGATAACACTGAAGCTTTCTTT. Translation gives CAALTGDNTEAFF.

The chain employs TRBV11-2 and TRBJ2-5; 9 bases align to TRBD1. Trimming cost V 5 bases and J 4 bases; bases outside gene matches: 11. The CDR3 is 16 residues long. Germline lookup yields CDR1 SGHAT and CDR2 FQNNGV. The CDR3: CASSETGTGWGETQYF. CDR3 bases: TGTGCCAGCAGCGAAACCGGGACAGGGTGGGGAGAGACCCAGTACTTC. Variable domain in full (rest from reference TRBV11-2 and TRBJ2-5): EAGVAQSPRYKIIEKRQSVAFWCNPISGHATLYWYQQILGQGPKLLIQFQNNGVVDDSQLPKDRFSAERLKGVDSTLKIQPAKLEDSAVYLCASSETGTGWGETQYFGPGTRLLVL.

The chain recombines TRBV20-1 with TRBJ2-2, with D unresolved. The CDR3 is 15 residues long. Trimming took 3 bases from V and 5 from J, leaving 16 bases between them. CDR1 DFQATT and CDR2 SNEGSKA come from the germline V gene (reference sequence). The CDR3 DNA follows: TGCAGTGCTAGTTGGCAGTCTACACGTACCGGGGAGCTGTTTTTT. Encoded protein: CSASWQSTRTGELFF.